These 22 T cell receptor beta chains were all obtained from the same sample, sequenced in a study of blood T cell repertoires in COVID-19. The repertoire was sequenced with immunoSEQ multiplex PCR; TCRdb's copy has only in-frame clones and lacks some. The table has 200,000 to 250,000 clones, about 90% seen once; the top ten hold about 2.2%. Sequencing input: peripheral blood. The receptor set was obtained from a woman in her fifties or sixties with acute or convalescent COVID-19.

The chain has TRBV10-2 and TRBJ2-7; TRBD2 matches at 13 bases. The CDR3 has 15 amino acids. The germline gives CDR1 WSHSY, CDR2 SAAADI. J was trimmed by 4 bases and V by 5 bases; bases with no gene match: 5. The CDR3: CASSLLAGGAYEQYF. DNA for the CDR3: TGCGCCAGCAGTCTACTAGCGGGAGGGGCTTACGAGCAGTACTTC.

The gene calls are TRBV10-2 and TRBJ2-7; tentative D call: TRBD1 (6 bases). The ends were cut back, 6 bases at V and 6 bases at J, with 12 bases in the middle. Germline V gene sequence: CDR1 WSHSY, CDR2 SAAADI. The CDR3 length is 12 residues. CDR3 loop: CASSRGISEQYF. CDR3 in DNA: TGCGCCAGCAGCAGGGGAATCTCCGAGCAGTACTTC.

The rearrangement uses TRBV15 and TRBJ2-5; possibly TRBD1 for D (5 bases). CDR1 LNHNV and CDR2 YYDKDF come from the germline V gene (reference sequence). The CDR3 is 15 residues long. Trimming removed 1 base from V and 5 bases from J, with 14 bases in between. CDR3: CATSRVPDSRETQYF. The CDR3 DNA follows: TGTGCCACCAGCAGAGTTCCCGACAGCCGGGAGACCCAGTACTTC.

DNA for the CDR3: TGTGCCAGCAGTCAGCCTCGAGCGGGGGTCGACGAGCAGTACTTC. It is translated as CASSQPRAGVDEQYF. The chain employs TRBV6-2 or TRBV6-3 and TRBJ2-7; 8 bases are a match to TRBD2. The CDR3 totals 15 residues. CDR1 is MNHEY and CDR2 is SVGEGT in the germline V gene. Trimming at V came to 5 bases and at J to 5 bases, leaving 11 bases not matched to a gene.

V is TRBV4-3 and J is TRBJ2-1; 15 bases match TRBD2. CDR3 length: 19 residues. Germline CDR1 LGHNA, CDR2 YSLEER. V shed 6 bases, J shed 0 bases, and the junction held 9 bases outside the gene matches. The CDR3 bases are TGCGCCAGCAGTCACGGGACTAGCGGGGGGCCCAGCTCCTACAATGAGCAGTTCTTC. Its protein product is CASSHGTSGGPSSYNEQFF.

This sequence joins TRBV7-8 and TRBJ2-1; D is undetermined. The CDR3 consists of 12 residues. In germline, CDR1 is SGHVS, CDR2 FQNEAQ. V was clipped by 5 bases and J by 8 bases, with 10 bases between them. CDR3 DNA: TGTGCCAGCAGCCTAAGTACTTATGAGCAGTTCTTC. Encoded protein: CASSLSTYEQFF.

The chain recombines TRBV6-2 or TRBV6-3 with TRBJ2-3; TRBD2 matches 11 bases. V shed 6 bases, J shed 6 bases, and the junction held 8 bases outside the gene matches. The CDR3 sequence is 15 residues long. CDR1 is MNHEY and CDR2 is SVGEGT in the germline V gene. The CDR3 sequence: CASSNGASGRDTQYF. DNA for the CDR3: TGTGCCAGCAGCAACGGGGCTAGCGGGAGGGATACGCAGTATTTT.

The chain has TRBV5-5 and TRBJ1-1; D gene uncertain. The V and J ends lost 7 bases and 2 bases respectively, with 15 bases between them. There are 14 residues in the CDR3. Germline V lookup: CDR1 SGHKS, CDR2 YYEKEE (reference sequence). The CDR3: CASGNRLYNTEAFF. The DNA of the CDR3 is TGTGCCAGCGGAAACCGACTGTATAACACTGAAGCTTTCTTT.

The rearrangement links TRBV19 to TRBJ2-4, with TRBD1 as a possible D gene (5 bases). V was trimmed by 3 bases and J by 3 bases, leaving 12 bases between them. Germline V lookup: CDR1 LNHDA, CDR2 SQIVND (reference sequence). The CDR3 sequence is 15 residues long. CDR3 DNA: TGTGCCAGTAGTATCTCAGGGTCTGTCAAAAACATTCAGTACTTC. Protein sequence: CASSISGSVKNIQYF.

The CDR3 DNA follows: TGTGCCACCTTGGGATTGGACAGGCCGAACACTGAAGCTTTCTTT. Protein sequence: CATLGLDRPNTEAFF. V usage is TRBV24-1 and J usage is TRBJ1-1; 7 positions agree with TRBD1. Trimming took 9 bases from V and 1 from J; bases not matched to a gene: 10. Germline lookup yields CDR1 KGHDR and CDR2 SFDVKD. The CDR3 length is 15 residues.

The chain couples TRBV3-1 (or the pseudogene TRBV3-2) to TRBJ1-2; TRBD1 agrees at 8 bases. Trimming at V came to 1 base and at J to 6 bases, leaving 4 bases not matched to a gene. Germline V gene sequence: CDR1 LGHDT, CDR2 YNNKEL (reference sequence). This CDR3 spans 14 amino acids. DNA for the CDR3: TGTGCCAGCAGCCAAGTTCAGGGGGCGGATGGCTACACCTTC. This codes for CASSQVQGADGYTF.

This chain joins TRBV25-1 and TRBJ2-4; the D gene is possibly TRBD1 (6 bases). Trimming stripped 3 bases from V and 2 bases from J, with 14 bases between. The CDR3 length is 16 residues. Germline V gene sequence: CDR1 MGHDK, CDR2 SYGVNS. The CDR3 spells CASSEAGVKTKNIQYF. CDR3 nucleotide sequence: TGTGCCAGCAGTGAGGCAGGGGTAAAAACCAAAAACATTCAGTACTTC.

The chain employs TRBV25-1 and TRBJ1-4; weak D call: TRBD1 (5 bases). V shed 4 bases and J shed 4 bases, with 10 bases lying between them. The CDR3 runs 14 residues. In germline, CDR1 is MGHDK, CDR2 SYGVNS. The CDR3 DNA reads TGTGCCAGCAGTGGGGGGACTTATAATGAAAAACTGTTTTTT. This translates into CASSGGTYNEKLFF.

This clone was picked up a small number of times. CDR3 coding DNA: TGTGCCACCTCTTTGGCAGCGAACACCGGGGAGCTGTTTTTT. Translated: CATSLAANTGELFF. J is TRBJ2-2 and V is TRBV6-5; D remains unclear. The CDR3 has 14 amino acids. Trimming stripped 10 bases from V and 0 bases from J, with 12 bases between. In germline, CDR1 is MNHEY, CDR2 SVGAGI.

V usage is TRBV6-2 or TRBV6-3 and J usage is TRBJ1-2; 8 bases are shared with TRBD1. The CDR3 extends over 13 amino acids. The ends lost 6 bases at V and 7 bases at J; junction bases unmatched: 7. Looked up from germline, CDR1 is MNHEY and CDR2 is SVGEGT. The chain's CDR3 is CASSQTGGSGYTF. CDR3 sequence (DNA): TGTGCCAGCAGCCAAACAGGGGGGTCTGGCTACACCTTC.

V usage is TRBV3-1 (or the pseudogene TRBV3-2) and J usage is TRBJ2-3; 7 bases match TRBD2. This CDR3 contains 16 residues. CDR1 is LGHDT, CDR2 YNNKEL, per germline (reference sequence). Germline trimming cut 4 bases from V and 1 base from J; bases unmatched to any gene: 8. The CDR3, as DNA: TGTGCCAGCAGCCCCTTTTGGGGGGGACGCACAGATACGCAGTATTTT. Translating it yields CASSPFWGGRTDTQYF.

This chain connects TRBV19 to TRBJ1-3; D not certain. Germline V lookup: CDR1 LNHDA, CDR2 SQIVND (reference sequence). V lost 2 bases, J lost 3 bases, and 11 bases lay in between. CDR3 length: 15 amino acids. This CDR3 reads CASSIPSGGGNTIYF. CDR3 sequence (DNA): TGTGCCAGTAGTATACCCTCGGGTGGTGGAAACACCATATATTTT.

The rearrangement joins TRBV12-2 to TRBJ2-5; the DNA was not compared with TRBD1, the D call given in the table. TRBV12-2 is a recognized pseudogene. The CDR3 sequence is 12 residues long. The CDR3 DNA follows: TGTGCAAGTCCTGGGACAGAAGAGACCCAGTACTTC. It translates to CASPGTEETQYF.

CDR3 coding DNA: TGTGCCAGCAGTTCGAGGTCCCGGGACAGGGGAAGGCAGTACTTC. Translation: CASSSRSRDRGRQYF. The chain uses TRBV27 and TRBJ2-7; the match to TRBD1 covers 10 bases. The germline CDR1 and CDR2 sequences are MNHEY and SMNVEV (reference sequence). Losses at the gene ends were 4 bases for V and 9 bases for J; bases not matched to a gene: 12. This CDR3 comprises 15 residues.

V is TRBV2 and J is TRBJ2-4, with 7 positions matching TRBD1. The V gene end was trimmed by 2 bases and the J gene end by 7 bases; junction bases not matched to a gene: 8. This CDR3 comprises 15 residues. The germline gives CDR1 SNHLY, CDR2 FYNNEI. CDR3: CASSESGTVHNIQYF. The CDR3 DNA follows: TGTGCCAGCAGTGAATCCGGGACAGTACACAACATTCAGTACTTC. Full variable domain (missing parts from reference TRBV2 and TRBJ2-4): EPEVTQTPSHQVTQMGQEVILRCVPISNHLYFYWYRQILGQKVEFLVSFYNNEISEKSEIFDDQFSVERPDGSNFTLKIRSTKLEDSAMYFCASSESGTVHNIQYFGAGTRLSVL.

The chain employs TRBV11-3 and TRBJ1-2; unclear D gene. Germline CDR1 reads SGHNT; CDR2 reads YENEEA. Trimming took 2 bases from V and 3 from J, leaving 10 bases between them. The CDR3 spans 14 residues. The CDR3, as DNA: TGTGCCAGCAGCTTACTCCCAGAATACTATGGCTACACCTTC. It specifies CASSLLPEYYGYTF.

The chain links TRBV5-6 to TRBJ2-7; TRBD2 agrees at 7 bases. Germline CDR1 is SGHDT and CDR2 is YYEEEE. This CDR3 has 14 amino acids. Trimming removed 3 bases from V and 9 bases from J; junction bases left unmatched: 12. In nucleotides, the CDR3 is TGTGCCAGCAGCTGGGAGGGGCGAGCGATCGCGCAGTACTTC. The encoded protein is CASSWEGRAIAQYF.